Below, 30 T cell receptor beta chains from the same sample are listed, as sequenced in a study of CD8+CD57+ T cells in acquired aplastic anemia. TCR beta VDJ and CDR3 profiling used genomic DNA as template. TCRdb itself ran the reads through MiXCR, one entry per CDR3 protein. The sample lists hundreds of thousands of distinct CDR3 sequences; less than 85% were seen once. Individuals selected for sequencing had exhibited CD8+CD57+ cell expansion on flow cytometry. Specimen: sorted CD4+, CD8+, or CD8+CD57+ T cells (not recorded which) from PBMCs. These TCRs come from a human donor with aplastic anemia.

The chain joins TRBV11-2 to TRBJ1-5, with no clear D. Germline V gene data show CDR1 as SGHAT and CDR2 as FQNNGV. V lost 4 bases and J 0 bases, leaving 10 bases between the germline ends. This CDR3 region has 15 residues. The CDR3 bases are TGTGCCAGCAGCTCCGATGGAGGTAGCAATCAGCCCCAGCATTTT. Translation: CASSSDGGSNQPQHF.

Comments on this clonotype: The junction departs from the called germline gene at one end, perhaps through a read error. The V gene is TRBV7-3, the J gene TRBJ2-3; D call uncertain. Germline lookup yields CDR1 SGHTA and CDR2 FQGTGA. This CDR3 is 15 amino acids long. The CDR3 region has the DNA TGTGCCAGCACCCCCGTTGACGTGCCCCAGGATACGCACTATTTT. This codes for CASTPVDVPQDTHYF.

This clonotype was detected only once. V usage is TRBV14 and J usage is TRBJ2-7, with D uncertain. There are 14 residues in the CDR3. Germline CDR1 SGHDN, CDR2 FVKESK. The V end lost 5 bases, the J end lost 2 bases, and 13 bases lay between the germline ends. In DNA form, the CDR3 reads TGTGCCAGCAGCAAAACCGGAAGGACCTACGAGCAGTACTTC. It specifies CASSKTGRTYEQYF.

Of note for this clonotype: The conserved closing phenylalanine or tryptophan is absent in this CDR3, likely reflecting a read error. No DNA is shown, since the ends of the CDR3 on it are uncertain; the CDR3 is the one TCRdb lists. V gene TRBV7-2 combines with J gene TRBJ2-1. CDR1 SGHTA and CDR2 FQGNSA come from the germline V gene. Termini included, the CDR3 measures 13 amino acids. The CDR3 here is CASSQVWSEVQRA.

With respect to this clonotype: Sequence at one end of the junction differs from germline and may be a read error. CDR3: CASSDWTGSKTQF. CDR3 in DNA: TGTGCCAGCAGCGACTGGACAGGATCAAAGACCCAGTTT. This rearrangement joins TRBV9 to TRBJ2-3; 7 bases fit TRBD1. This CDR3 contains 13 residues. Germline lookup yields CDR1 SGDLS and CDR2 YYNGEE.

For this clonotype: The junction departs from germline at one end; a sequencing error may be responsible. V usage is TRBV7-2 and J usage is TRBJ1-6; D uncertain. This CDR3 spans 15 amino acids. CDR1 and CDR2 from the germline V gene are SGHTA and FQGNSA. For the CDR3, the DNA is TGTGCCAGCACCTTTTTAGACGACTATAACTCACCCCTCCACTTT. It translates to CASTFLDDYNSPLHF.

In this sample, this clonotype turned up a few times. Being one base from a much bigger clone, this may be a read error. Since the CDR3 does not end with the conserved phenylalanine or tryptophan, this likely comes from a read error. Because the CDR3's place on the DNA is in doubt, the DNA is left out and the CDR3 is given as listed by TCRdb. The CDR3 reads CASSVAGGPDTQ. V is TRBV7-8 and J is TRBJ2-3; the table's TRBD2 call for D was not verified on the DNA. From its first to its last residue, the CDR3 has 12 amino acids. Germline CDR1 and CDR2: SGHVS and FQNEAQ.

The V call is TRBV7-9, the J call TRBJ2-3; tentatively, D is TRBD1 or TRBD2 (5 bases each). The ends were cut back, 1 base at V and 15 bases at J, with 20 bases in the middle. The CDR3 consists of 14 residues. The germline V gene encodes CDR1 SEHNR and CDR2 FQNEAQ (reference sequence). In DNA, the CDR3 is TGTGCCAGCAGCTTAGTCCGAGGGGAGCTTACGTATTATTTT. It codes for CASSLVRGELTYYF.

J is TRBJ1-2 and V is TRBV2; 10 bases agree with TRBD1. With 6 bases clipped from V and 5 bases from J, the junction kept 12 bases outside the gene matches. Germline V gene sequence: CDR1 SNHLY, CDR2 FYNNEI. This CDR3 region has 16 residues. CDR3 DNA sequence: TGTGCCAGCAGCGAACGGGACAGGGGCTTGGAGTATGGCTACACCTTC. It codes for CASSERDRGLEYGYTF.

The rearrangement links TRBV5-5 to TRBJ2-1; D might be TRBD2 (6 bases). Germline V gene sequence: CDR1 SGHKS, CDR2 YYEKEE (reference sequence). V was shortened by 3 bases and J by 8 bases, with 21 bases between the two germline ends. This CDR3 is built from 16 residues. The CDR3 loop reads CASSSRGRNGQDEQFF. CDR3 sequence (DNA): TGTGCCAGCAGCTCGCGGGGCAGAAACGGTCAGGATGAGCAGTTCTTC.

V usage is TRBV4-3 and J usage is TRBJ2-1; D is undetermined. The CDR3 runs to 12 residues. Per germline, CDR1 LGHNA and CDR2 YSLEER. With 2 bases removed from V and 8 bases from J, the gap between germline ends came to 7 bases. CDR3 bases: TGCGCCAGCAGCCAAAATAGGGATGAGCAGTTCTTC. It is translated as CASSQNRDEQFF.

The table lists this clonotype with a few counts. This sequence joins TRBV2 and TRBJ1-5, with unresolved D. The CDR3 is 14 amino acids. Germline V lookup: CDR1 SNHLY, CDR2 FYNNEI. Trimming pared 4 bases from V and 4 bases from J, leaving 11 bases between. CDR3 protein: CASSVAYSNQPQHF. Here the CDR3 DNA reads TGTGCCAGCAGTGTGGCGTATAGTAATCAGCCCCAGCATTTT.

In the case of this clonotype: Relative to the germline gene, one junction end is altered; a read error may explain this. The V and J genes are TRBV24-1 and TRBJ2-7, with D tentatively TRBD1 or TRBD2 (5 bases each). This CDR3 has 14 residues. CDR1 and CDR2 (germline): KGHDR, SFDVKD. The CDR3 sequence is CASSYKQGDYEQHF. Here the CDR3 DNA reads TGTGCCAGCAGTTACAAGCAGGGTGACTACGAGCAGCACTTC.

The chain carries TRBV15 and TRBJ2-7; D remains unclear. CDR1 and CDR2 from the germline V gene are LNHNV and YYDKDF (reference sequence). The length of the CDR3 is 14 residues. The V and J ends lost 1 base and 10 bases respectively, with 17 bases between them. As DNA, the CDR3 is TGTGCCACCAGCAGAGGGTCAGACCAATACACCCAGTACGTC. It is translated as CATSRGSDQYTQYV.

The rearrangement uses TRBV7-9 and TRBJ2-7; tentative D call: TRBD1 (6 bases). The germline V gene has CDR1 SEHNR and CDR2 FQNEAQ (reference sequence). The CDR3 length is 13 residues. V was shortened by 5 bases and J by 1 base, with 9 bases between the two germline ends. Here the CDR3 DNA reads TGTGCCAGCAGCCCAACAGGGTCCTACGAGCAGTACTTC. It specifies CASSPTGSYEQYF. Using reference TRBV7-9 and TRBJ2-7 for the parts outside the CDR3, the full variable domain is DTGVSQNPRHKITKRGQNVTFRCDPISEHNRLYWYRQTLGQGPEFLTYFQNEAQLEKSRLLSDRFSAERPKGSFSTLEIQRTEQGDSAMYLCASSPTGSYEQYFGPGTRLTVT.

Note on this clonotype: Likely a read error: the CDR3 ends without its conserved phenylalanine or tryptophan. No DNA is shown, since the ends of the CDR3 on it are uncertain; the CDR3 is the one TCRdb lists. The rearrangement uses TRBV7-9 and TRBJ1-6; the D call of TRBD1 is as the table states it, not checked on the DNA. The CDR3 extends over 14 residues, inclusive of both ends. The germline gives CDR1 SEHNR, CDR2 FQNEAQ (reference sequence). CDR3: CASSFNSCGAPVHL.

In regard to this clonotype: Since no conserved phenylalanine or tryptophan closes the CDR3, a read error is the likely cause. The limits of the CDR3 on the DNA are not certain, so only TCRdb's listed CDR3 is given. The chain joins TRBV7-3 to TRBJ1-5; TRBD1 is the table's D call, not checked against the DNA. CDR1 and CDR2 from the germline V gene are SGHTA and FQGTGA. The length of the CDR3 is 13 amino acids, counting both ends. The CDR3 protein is CASSLTAIRSPHL.

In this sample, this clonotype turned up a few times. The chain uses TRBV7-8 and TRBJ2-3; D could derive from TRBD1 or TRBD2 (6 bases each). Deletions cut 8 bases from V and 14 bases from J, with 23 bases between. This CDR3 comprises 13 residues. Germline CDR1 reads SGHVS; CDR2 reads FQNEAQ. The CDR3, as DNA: TGTGCCAGCGGGGACGGGGGCGGAGCCAAGCCGTATTTT. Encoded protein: CASGDGGGAKPYF. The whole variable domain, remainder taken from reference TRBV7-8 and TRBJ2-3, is GAGVSQSPRYKVAKRGQDVALRCDPISGHVSLFWYQQALGQGPEFLTYFQNEAQLDKSGLPSDRFFAERPEGSVSTLKIQRTQQEDSAVYLCASGDGGGAKPYFGPGTRLTVL.

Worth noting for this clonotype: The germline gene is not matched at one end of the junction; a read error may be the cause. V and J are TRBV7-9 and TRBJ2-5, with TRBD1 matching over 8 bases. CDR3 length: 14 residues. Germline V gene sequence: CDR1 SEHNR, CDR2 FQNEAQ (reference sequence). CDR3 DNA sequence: TGTGCCAGCAGCAGAGGAGGACAGGGACACGGCTCACCGTTC. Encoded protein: CASSRGGQGHGSPF.

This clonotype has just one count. CDR3 loop: CASSLRTGIEAFF. As DNA, the CDR3 is TGTGCCAGCAGCTTGAGGACGGGGATTGAAGCTTTCTTT. The chain combines TRBV7-9 with TRBJ1-1; no reliable D call. V lost 3 bases, J lost 7 bases, and 12 bases lay in between. CDR1 is SEHNR and CDR2 is FQNEAQ in the germline V gene (reference sequence). The CDR3 is 13 amino acids.

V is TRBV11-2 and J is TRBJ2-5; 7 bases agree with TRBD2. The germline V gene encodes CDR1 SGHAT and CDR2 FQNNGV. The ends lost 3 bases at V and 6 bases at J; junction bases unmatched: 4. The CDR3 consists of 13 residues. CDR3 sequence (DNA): TGTGCCAGCAGCTTTACTAGCGCAAAGACCCAGTACTTC. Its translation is CASSFTSAKTQYF.

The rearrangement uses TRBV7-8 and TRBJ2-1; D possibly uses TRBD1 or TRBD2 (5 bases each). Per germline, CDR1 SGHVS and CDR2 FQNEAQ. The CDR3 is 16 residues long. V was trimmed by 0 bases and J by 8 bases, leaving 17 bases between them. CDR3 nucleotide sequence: TGTGCCAGCAGCTTAGCGAGAGGCGCCGGGACGGATGAGCAGTTCTTC. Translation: CASSLARGAGTDEQFF. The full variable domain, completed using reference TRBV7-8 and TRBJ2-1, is GAGVSQSPRYKVAKRGQDVALRCDPISGHVSLFWYQQALGQGPEFLTYFQNEAQLDKSGLPSDRFFAERPEGSVSTLKIQRTQQEDSAVYLCASSLARGAGTDEQFFGPGTRLTVL.

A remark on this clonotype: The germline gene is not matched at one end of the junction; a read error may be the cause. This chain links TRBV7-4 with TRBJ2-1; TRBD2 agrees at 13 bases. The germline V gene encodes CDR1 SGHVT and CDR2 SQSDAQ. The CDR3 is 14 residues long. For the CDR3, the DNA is TGTGCCAGCAGCACTCCGGGACTAGCGGGAAGTCTGTCCTTC. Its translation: CASSTPGLAGSLSF. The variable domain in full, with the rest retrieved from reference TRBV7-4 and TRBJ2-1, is GAGVSQSPRYKVAKRGRDVALRCDSISGHVTLYWYRQTLGQGSEVLTYSQSDAQRDKSGRPSGRFSAERPERSVSTLKIQRTEQGDSAVYLCASSTPGLAGSLSFGPGTRLTVL.

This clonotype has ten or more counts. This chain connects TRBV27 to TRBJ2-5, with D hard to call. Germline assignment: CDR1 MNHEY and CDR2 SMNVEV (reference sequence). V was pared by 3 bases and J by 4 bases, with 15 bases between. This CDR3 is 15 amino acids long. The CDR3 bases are TGTGCCAGCAGTTTCTCCGGGTCCTGGGGAGAGACCCAGTACTTC. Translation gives CASSFSGSWGETQYF.

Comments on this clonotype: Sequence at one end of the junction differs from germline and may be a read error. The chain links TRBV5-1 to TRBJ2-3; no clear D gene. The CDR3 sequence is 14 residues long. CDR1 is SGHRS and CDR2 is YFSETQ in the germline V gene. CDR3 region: CASSVSGSHNTQYF. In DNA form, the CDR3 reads TGTGCCAGCAGCGTATCCGGCAGCCACAATACGCAGTATTTT.

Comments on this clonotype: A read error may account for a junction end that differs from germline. Here the CDR3 DNA reads TGTGCCAGCAGCCTAGAGACTAGATCCACTCAAGAGAATTTT. It specifies CASSLETRSTQENF. The chain employs TRBV14 and TRBJ2-3; possible D gene TRBD2, 6 bases. Germline CDR1 SGHDN, CDR2 FVKESK. The CDR3 totals 14 residues.

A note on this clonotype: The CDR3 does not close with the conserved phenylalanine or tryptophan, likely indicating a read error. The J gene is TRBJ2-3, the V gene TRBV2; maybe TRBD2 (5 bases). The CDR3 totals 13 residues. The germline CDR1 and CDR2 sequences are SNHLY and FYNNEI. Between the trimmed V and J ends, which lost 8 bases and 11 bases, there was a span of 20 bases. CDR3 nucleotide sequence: TGTGCCAGCGGAGGCGGTCGCATAGATTTGCAGTATGTT. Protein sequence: CASGGGRIDLQYV.

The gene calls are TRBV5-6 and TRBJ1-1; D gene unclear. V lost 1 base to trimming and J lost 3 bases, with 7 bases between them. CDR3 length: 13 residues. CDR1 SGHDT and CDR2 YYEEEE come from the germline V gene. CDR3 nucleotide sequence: TGTGCCAGCAGCTTGAGCGAGGACACTGAAGCTTTCTTT. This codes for CASSLSEDTEAFF.

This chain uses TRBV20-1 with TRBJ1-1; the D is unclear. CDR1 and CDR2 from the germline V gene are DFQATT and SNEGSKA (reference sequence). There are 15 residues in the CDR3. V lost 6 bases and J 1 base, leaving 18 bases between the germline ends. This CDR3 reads CSASTWGGKNTEAFF. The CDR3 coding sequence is TGCAGTGCCAGTACTTGGGGAGGCAAGAACACTGAAGCTTTCTTT.

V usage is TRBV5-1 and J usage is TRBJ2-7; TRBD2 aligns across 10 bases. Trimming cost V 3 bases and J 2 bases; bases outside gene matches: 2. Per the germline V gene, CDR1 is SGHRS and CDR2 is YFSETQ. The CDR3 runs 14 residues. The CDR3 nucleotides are TGCGCCAGCAGCTGGACTAGCGGTCCCTACGAGCAGTACTTC. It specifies CASSWTSGPYEQYF.